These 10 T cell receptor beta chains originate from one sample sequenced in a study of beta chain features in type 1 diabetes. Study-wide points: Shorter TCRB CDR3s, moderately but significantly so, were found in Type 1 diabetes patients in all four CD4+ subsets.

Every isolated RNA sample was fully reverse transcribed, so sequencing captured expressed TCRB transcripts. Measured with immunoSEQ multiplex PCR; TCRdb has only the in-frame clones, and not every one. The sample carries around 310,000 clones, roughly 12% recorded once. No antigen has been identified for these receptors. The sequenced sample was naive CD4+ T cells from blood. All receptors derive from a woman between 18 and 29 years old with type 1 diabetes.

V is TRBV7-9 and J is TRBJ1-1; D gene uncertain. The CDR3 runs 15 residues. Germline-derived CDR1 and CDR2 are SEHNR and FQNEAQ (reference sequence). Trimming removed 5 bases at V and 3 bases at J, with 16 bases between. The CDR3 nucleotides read TGTGCCAGCAGCGCCACGGGGATTGGGGACACTGAAGCTTTCTTT. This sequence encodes CASSATGIGDTEAFF.

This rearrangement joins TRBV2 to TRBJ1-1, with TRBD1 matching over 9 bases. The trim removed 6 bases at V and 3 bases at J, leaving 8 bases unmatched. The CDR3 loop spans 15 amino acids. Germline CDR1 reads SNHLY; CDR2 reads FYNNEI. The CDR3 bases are TGTGCCAGCAGCTGGGACAGGGCGTTGTACACTGAAGCTTTCTTT. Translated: CASSWDRALYTEAFF. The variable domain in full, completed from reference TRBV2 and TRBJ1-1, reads EPEVTQTPSHQVTQMGQEVILRCVPISNHLYFYWYRQILGQKVEFLVSFYNNEISEKSEIFDDQFSVERPDGSNFTLKIRSTKLEDSAMYFCASSWDRALYTEAFFGQGTRLTVV.

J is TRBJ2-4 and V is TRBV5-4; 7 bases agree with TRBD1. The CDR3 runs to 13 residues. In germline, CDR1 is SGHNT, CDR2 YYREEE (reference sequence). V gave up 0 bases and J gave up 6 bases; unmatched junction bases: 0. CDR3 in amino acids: CASSLDRGNIQYF. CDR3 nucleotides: TGTGCCAGCAGCTTGGACAGGGGAAACATTCAGTACTTC. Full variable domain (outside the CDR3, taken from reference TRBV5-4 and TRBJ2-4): ETGVTQSPTHLIKTRGQQVTLRCSSQSGHNTVSWYQQALGQGPQFIFQYYREEENGRGNFPPRFSGLQFPNYSSELNVNALELDDSALYLCASSLDRGNIQYFGAGTRLSVL.

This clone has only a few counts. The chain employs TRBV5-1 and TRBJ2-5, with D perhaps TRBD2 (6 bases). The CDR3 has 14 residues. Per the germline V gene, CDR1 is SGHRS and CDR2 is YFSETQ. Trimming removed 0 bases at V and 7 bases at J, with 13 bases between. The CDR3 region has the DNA TGCGCCAGCAGCTTGGAGGCTCCGGAGGGGACCCAGTACTTC. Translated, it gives CASSLEAPEGTQYF.

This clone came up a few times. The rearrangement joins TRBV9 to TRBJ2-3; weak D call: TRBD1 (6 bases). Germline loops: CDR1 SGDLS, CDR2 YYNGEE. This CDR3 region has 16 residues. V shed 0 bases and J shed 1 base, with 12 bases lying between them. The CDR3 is CASSVGGGLGTDTQYF. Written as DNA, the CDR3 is TGTGCCAGCAGCGTAGGAGGGGGATTGGGCACAGATACGCAGTATTTT.

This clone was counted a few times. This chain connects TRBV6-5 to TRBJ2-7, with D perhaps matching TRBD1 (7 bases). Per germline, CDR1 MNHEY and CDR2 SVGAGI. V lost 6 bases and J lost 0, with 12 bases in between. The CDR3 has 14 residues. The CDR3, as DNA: TGTGCCAGCAGCCGACAGGGAGGCTCCTACGAGCAGTACTTC. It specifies CASSRQGGSYEQYF.

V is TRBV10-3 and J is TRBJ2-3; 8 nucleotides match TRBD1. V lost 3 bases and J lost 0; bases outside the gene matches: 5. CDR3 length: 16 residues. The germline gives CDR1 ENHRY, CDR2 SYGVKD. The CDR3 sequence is CAISDPGTGSTDTQYF. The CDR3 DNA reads TGTGCCATCAGTGACCCCGGGACAGGCAGCACAGATACGCAGTATTTT.

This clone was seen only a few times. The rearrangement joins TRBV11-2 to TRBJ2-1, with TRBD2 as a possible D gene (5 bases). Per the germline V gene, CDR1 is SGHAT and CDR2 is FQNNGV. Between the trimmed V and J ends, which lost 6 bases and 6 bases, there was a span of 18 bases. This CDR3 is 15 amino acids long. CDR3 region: CASRSTAARFNEQFF. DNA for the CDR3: TGTGCCAGCAGGTCAACAGCGGCGCGGTTCAATGAGCAGTTCTTC. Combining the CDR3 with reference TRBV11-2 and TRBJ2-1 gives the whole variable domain EAGVAQSPRYKIIEKRQSVAFWCNPISGHATLYWYQQILGQGPKLLIQFQNNGVVDDSQLPKDRFSAERLKGVDSTLKIQPAKLEDSAVYLCASRSTAARFNEQFFGPGTRLTVL.

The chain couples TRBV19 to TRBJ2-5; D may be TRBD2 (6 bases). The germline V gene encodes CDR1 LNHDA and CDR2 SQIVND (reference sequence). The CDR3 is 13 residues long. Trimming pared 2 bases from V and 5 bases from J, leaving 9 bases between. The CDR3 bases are TGTGCCAGTAGTATACCAGGGAGGGAGACCCAGTACTTC. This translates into CASSIPGRETQYF.

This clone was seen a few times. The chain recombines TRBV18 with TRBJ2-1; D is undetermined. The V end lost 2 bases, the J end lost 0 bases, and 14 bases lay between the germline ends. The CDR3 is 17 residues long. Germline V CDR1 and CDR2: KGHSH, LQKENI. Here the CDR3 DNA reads TGTGCCAGCTCACCATCATACGCCGCCAGCTCCTACAATGAGCAGTTCTTC. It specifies CASSPSYAASSYNEQFF.